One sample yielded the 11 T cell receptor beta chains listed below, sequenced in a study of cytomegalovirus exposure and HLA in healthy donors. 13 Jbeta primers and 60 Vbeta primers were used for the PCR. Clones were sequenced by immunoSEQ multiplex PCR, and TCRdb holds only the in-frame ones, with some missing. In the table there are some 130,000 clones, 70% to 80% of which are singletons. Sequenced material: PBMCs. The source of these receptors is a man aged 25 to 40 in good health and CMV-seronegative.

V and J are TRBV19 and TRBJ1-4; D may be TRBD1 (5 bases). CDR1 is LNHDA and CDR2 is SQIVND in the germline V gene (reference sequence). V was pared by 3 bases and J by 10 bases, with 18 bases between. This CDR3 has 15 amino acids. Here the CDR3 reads CASSMTEAPPGKLFF. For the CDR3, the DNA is TGTGCCAGTAGTATGACAGAGGCGCCTCCAGGAAAACTGTTTTTT.

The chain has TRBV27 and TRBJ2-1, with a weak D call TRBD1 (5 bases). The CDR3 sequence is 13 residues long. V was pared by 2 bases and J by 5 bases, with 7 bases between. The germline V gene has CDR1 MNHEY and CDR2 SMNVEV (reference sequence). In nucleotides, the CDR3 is TGTGCCAGCAGTTTAATAGGGGACAATGAGCAGTTCTTC. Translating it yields CASSLIGDNEQFF.

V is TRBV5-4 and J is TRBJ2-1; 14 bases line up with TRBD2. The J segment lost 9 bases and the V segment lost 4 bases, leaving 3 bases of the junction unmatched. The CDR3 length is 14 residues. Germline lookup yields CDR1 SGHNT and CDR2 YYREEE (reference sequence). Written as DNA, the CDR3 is TGTGCCAGCAGCGGGGGACTAGCGGGAGTTGAGCAGTTCTTC. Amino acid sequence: CASSGGLAGVEQFF.

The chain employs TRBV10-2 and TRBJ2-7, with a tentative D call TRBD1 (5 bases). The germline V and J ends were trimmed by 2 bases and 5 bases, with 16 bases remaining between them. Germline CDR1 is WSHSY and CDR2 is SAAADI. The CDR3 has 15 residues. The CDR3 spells CASSERSAGIHEQYF. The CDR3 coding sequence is TGCGCCAGCAGTGAGAGGTCGGCAGGGATCCACGAGCAGTACTTC.

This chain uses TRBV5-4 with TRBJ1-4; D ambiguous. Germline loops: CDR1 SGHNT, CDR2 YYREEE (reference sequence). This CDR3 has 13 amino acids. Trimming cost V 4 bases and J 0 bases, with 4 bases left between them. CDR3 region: CASSGATNEKLFF. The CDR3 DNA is TGTGCCAGCAGCGGAGCAACTAATGAAAAACTGTTTTTT.

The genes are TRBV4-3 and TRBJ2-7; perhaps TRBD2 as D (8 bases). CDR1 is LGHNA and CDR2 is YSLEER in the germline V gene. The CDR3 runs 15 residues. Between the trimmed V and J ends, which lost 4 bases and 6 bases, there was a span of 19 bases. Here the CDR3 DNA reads TGCGCCAGCAGCCGGGGGACAGCGGGAGTCTTCGAGCAGTACTTC. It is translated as CASSRGTAGVFEQYF.

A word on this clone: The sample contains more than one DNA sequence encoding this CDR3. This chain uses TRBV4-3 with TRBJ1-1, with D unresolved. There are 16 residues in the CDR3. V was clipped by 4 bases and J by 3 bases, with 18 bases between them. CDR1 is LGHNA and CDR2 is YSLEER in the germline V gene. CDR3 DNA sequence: TGCGCCAGCAGCCCGAGGATCTCTGGAGAGGACACTGAAGCTTTCTTT. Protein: CASSPRISGEDTEAFF.

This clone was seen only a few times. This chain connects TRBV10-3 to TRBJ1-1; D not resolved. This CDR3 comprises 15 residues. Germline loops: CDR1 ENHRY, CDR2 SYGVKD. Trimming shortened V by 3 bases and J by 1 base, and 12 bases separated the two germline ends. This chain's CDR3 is CAISDTIRGNTEAFF. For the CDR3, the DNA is TGTGCCATCAGTGACACTATCAGAGGGAACACTGAAGCTTTCTTT.

As DNA, the CDR3 is TGTGCCAGCAGCTTGACTGGGGCTGAGGTGGAGCAGTACTTC. Its translation is CASSLTGAEVEQYF. J is TRBJ2-7 and V is TRBV5-6; possibly TRBD1 for D (5 bases). Trimming took off 1 base at V and 7 bases at J, with 15 bases between the two ends. The length of the CDR3 is 14 residues. Germline V gene data show CDR1 as SGHDT and CDR2 as YYEEEE.

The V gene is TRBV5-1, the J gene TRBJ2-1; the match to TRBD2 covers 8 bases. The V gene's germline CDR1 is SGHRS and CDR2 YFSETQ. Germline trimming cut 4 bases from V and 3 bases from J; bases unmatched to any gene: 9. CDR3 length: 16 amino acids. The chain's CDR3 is CASSPTPGGIYNEQFF. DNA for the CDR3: TGCGCCAGCAGCCCTACCCCGGGAGGGATCTACAATGAGCAGTTCTTC.

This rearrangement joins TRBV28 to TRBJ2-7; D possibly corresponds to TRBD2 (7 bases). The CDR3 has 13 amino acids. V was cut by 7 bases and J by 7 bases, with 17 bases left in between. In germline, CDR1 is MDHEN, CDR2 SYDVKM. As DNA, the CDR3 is TGTGCCAGCACCCTAGCGGACAGAGGAGAGCAGTACTTC. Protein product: CASTLADRGEQYF.